The rows below give T cell receptor beta chains drawn from one sample of a study of T cell responses to AZD1222 COVID-19 vaccine. The data were produced by immunoSEQ multiplex PCR, yet TCRdb's version contains in-frame clones alone and is incomplete. The repertoire consists of around 76,000 clones, with approximately 85% occurring once and the leading ten covering approximately 13%. Source: peripheral blood, taken on day 0 of AZD1222 vaccination. These receptors all come from an adult in good health. The CDR3 runs from the conserved cysteine through the conserved F or W. Each record gives: CDR3 DNA, CDR3 protein, clone size, J gene, D gene, V gene. The D gene is left open where the match is weak. Some rows mark clone size as missing; the rest say once, few, many or name a class of expanded clone.

TGTGCCAGCAGCCCGGGGGCGGCGAATGAAGCTTTCTTT | CASSPGAANEAFF | . | TRBJ1-1 | . | TRBV7-3
TGTGCCAGCAGTCACAGGGGGCCGAACACTGAAGCTTTCTTT | CASSHRGPNTEAFF | . | TRBJ1-1 | TRBD1 | TRBV27
TGTGCCAGCAGCTCGGAAGGACAGTACCCCCTCTATGGCTACACCTTC | CASSSEGQYPLYGYTF | . | TRBJ1-2 | . | TRBV28
TGTGCCAGCAGTCCCGACGGAGAAAATCAGCCCCAGCATTTT | CASSPDGENQPQHF | once | TRBJ1-5 | . | TRBV28
TGTGCCAGCACCTTTTTAGAGGGACAGGGGACCACAGATACGCAGTATTTT | CASTFLEGQGTTDTQYF | medium-sized | TRBJ2-3 | TRBD1 | TRBV28
TGTGCCAGCAGTTACCGGGGGGGTAGCACCGGGGAGCTGTTTTTT | CASSYRGGSTGELFF | few | TRBJ2-2 | TRBD2 | TRBV6-5
TGTGCCAGTAGTATAAGCCCTGTGGAGGGATGGAATCAGCCCCAGCATTTT | CASSISPVEGWNQPQHF | . | TRBJ1-5 | . | TRBV19
TGTGCCACCAGTGAGGGGGGCAATCAGCCCCAGCATTTT | CATSEGGNQPQHF | . | TRBJ1-5 | . | TRBV24-1
TGTGCCAGTAGATGGGGGTTGGGTCCGTCCGGGGAGCTGTTTTTT | CASRWGLGPSGELFF | . | TRBJ2-2 | . | TRBV19
TGTGCCAGCAGTCACACGACAGGGGTGGAAGAGACCCAGTACTTC | CASSHTTGVEETQYF | . | TRBJ2-5 | TRBD1 | TRBV28
TGCGCCAGCCCGCTGCAACAGGGAATTTGGAAACAGTACTTC | CASPLQQGIWKQYF | . | TRBJ2-7 | . | TRBV5-1
TGTGCCAGCAGCCAAGTACAGGGACCCGGGGAGCTGTTTTTT | CASSQVQGPGELFF | . | TRBJ2-2 | . | TRBV7-3
TGTGCCAGCAGACTAGCGGGGCGAGGGGAGCTGTTTTTT | CASRLAGRGELFF | once | TRBJ2-2 | TRBD2 | TRBV12-3/TRBV12-4
TGCGCCAGCAGCCAGGGACAGGCTCCCTTCGTCCTGACTTTC | CASSQGQAPFVLTF | . | TRBJ2-6 | TRBD1 | TRBV4-1
TGTGCCAGCACCCTGTCGAACCCCGCCGCAACAGGACAATCAGGCTACACCTTC | CASTLSNPAATGQSGYTF | . | TRBJ1-2 | . | TRBV28
TGTGCCAGTAGTACGCAGGGGTTTACTAATGAAAAACTGTTTTTT | CASSTQGFTNEKLFF | once | TRBJ1-4 | . | TRBV19
TGTGCCAGCAGTCTCCCACAGGGGTATAGCAATCAGCCCCAGCATTTT | CASSLPQGYSNQPQHF | once | TRBJ1-5 | TRBD1 | TRBV28
TGCGCCAGCAGCCAAGAGGGGGGCCAGGGATATCATGGCTACACCTTC | CASSQEGGQGYHGYTF | . | TRBJ1-2 | . | TRBV4-1
TGTGCCAGCAGTGAACACAGGGTTATCATGAACACTGAAGCTTTCTTT | CASSEHRVIMNTEAFF | . | TRBJ1-1 | . | TRBV9
TGTGCCAGCAGCCGTGGAGGGCTGATCGCTGAAGCTTTCTTT | CASSRGGLIAEAFF | . | TRBJ1-1 | . | TRBV6-2/TRBV6-3
TGTGCCAGTAGTAGGAGAAGCGGGAGAAGGGACACTGAAGCTTTCTTT | CASSRRSGRRDTEAFF | once | TRBJ1-1 | . | TRBV19
TGTGCCAGTAGCCCCCTCCTAGGGGCCAATCAGCCCCAGCATTTT | CASSPLLGANQPQHF | medium-sized | TRBJ1-5 | . | TRBV19
TGTGCCAGCTCACCAAGGGGGAACGGGGAGCTGTTTTTT | CASSPRGNGELFF | . | TRBJ2-2 | . | TRBV18
TGTGCCAGCAGCTTGGTGGGCTGGACGTTGAACACTGAAGCTTTCTTT | CASSLVGWTLNTEAFF | . | TRBJ1-1 | . | TRBV5-4
TGCGCCAGCAGCCAAGATCTATCGGGTTCCGAGACCCAGTACTTC | CASSQDLSGSETQYF | . | TRBJ2-5 | . | TRBV4-3
TGTGCCAGCAGTTATATCGACAGTTCTTTTGGCTACACCTTC | CASSYIDSSFGYTF | . | TRBJ1-2 | . | TRBV6-2/TRBV6-3
TGTGCCAGCAGTCAATCTCTGGGGCGGCAGACCCAGTACTTC | CASSQSLGRQTQYF | . | TRBJ2-5 | . | TRBV2
TGTGCCAGCAGTATCCCCGACGGGAGTACTGAAGCTTTCTTT | CASSIPDGSTEAFF | . | TRBJ1-1 | . | TRBV28
TGCGCCAGCAGCTTGTGGGGCACCAGCACAGATACGCAGTATTTT | CASSLWGTSTDTQYF | . | TRBJ2-3 | . | TRBV5-1
TGTGCCAGCAGCGAAGAGACCTCCAATCAGCCCCAGCATTTT | CASSEETSNQPQHF | . | TRBJ1-5 | . | TRBV3-1/TRBV3-2
TGCGCCAGCAGCTTTCTAGCGGGGGGCCCGGGAGATACGCAGTATTTT | CASSFLAGGPGDTQYF | . | TRBJ2-3 | TRBD2 | TRBV5-1
TGCGCCAGCAGCGGGGGGCCAACTGAAGCTTTCTTT | CASSGGPTEAFF | . | TRBJ1-1 | . | TRBV5-1
TGTGCCAGCAGCCCTCCGGGGGCAAGCTCTGGAAACACCATATATTTT | CASSPPGASSGNTIYF | . | TRBJ1-3 | . | TRBV7-2
TGTGCCAGCTCACCCCGACAGGGGGAAAACACTGAAGCTTTCTTT | CASSPRQGENTEAFF | . | TRBJ1-1 | TRBD1 | TRBV18
TGCGCCAGCAGCCTCGGGGGCATCCACCTCGAGCAGTACTTC | CASSLGGIHLEQYF | . | TRBJ2-7 | . | TRBV23-1
TGTGCCAGCTCACTCCGGGACCGAGATACGCAGTATTTT | CASSLRDRDTQYF | once | TRBJ2-3 | . | TRBV18
TGTGCCAGCAGCTTAGGCTTTACAGGGGTCGGCAACTATGGCTACACCTTC | CASSLGFTGVGNYGYTF | . | TRBJ1-2 | TRBD1 | TRBV7-2
TGTGCCATCAGTGAGTCGGGGGGTCACGAGCAGTACTTC | CAISESGGHEQYF | . | TRBJ2-7 | . | TRBV10-3
TGTGCCAGCAGCAGAACAGTGAACACTGAAGCTTTCTTT | CASSRTVNTEAFF | . | TRBJ1-1 | . | TRBV27
TGTGCCAGCAGCTTCCAGACGAGGGATTCACCCCTCCACTTT | CASSFQTRDSPLHF | . | TRBJ1-6 | . | TRBV5-4
TGTGCCAGCAGTTTAGGAGCGAACACTGAAGCTTTCTTT | CASSLGANTEAFF | . | TRBJ1-1 | . | TRBV12-3/TRBV12-4
TGTGCCAGCAGACAGGGGCCCGATATTACTGACTACGAGCAGTACTTC | CASRQGPDITDYEQYF | . | TRBJ2-7 | TRBD1 | TRBV2